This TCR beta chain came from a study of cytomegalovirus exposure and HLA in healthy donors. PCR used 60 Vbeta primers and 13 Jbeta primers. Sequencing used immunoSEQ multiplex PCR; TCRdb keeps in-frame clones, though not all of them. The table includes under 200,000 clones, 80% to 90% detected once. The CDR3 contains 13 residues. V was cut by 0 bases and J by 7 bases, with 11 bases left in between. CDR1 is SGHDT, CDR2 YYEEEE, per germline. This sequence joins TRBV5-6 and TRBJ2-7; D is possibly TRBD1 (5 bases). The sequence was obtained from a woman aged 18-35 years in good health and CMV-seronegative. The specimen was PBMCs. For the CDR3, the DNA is TGTGCCAGCAGCTTGGGGACACTCCCGGAGCAGTACTTC. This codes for CASSLGTLPEQYF. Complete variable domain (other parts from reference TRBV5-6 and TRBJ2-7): DAGVTQSPTHLIKTRGQQVTLRCSPKSGHDTVSWYQQALGQGPQFIFQYYEEEERQRGNFPDRFSGHQFPNYSSELNVNALLLGDSALYLCASSLGTLPEQYFGPGTRLTVT.